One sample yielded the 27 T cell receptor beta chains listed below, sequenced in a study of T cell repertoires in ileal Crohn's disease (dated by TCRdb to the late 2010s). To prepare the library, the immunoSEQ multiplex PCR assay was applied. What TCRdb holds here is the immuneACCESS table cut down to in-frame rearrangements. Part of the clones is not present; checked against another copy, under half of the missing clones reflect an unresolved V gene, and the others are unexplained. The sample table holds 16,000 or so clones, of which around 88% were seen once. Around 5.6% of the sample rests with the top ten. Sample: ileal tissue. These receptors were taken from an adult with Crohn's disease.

The CDR3 DNA follows: TGTGCCAGCAGCCGAATGACAGGGGAGGACGGGGAGCTGTTTTTT. Its translation is CASSRMTGEDGELFF. This chain links TRBV5-4 with TRBJ2-2; 8 bases line up with TRBD1. V dropped 4 bases and J dropped 7; count of bases not matched to a gene: 9. Germline CDR1 and CDR2: SGHNT and YYREEE (reference sequence). The CDR3 spans 15 residues.

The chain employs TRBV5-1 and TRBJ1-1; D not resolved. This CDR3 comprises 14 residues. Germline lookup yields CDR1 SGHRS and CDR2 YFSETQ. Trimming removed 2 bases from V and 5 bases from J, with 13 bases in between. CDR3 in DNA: TGCGCCAGCAGCTTATACGGGAGAGGAACTGAAGCTTTCTTT. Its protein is CASSLYGRGTEAFF.

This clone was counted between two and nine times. CDR3 in DNA: TGTGCCAGTAGTATGGCGACTAAGCGGGACTACACCGGGGAGCTGTTTTTT. Translation gives CASSMATKRDYTGELFF. The genes are TRBV19 and TRBJ2-2, with TRBD2 matching over 7 bases. J lost 3 bases, V lost 3 bases, and 10 bases had no gene match. Germline CDR1 reads LNHDA; CDR2 reads SQIVND (reference sequence). This CDR3 has 17 amino acids. Full variable domain (rest looked up from reference TRBV19 and TRBJ2-2): DGGITQSPKYLFRKEGQNVTLSCEQNLNHDAMYWYRQDPGQGLRLIYYSQIVNDFQKGDIAEGYSVSREKKESFPLTVTSAQKNPTAFYLCASSMATKRDYTGELFFGEGSRLTVL.

The CDR3 coding sequence is TGTGCCAGCAGCTCTGCGACAGGGTACAACACTGAAGCTTTCTTT. Translated, it gives CASSSATGYNTEAFF. The chain recombines TRBV7-9 with TRBJ1-1; 7 positions agree with TRBD1. CDR3 length equals 15 residues. J gave up 2 bases and V 4 bases, and 7 bases lay outside the gene matches. In germline, CDR1 is SEHNR, CDR2 FQNEAQ (reference sequence).

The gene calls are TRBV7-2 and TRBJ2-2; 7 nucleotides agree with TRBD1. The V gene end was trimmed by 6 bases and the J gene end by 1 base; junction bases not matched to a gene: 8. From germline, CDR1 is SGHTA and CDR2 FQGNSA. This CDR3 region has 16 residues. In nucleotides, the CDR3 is TGTGCCAGCAGTCACAGGGGTGGAGGGAACACCGGGGAGCTGTTTTTT. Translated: CASSHRGGGNTGELFF.

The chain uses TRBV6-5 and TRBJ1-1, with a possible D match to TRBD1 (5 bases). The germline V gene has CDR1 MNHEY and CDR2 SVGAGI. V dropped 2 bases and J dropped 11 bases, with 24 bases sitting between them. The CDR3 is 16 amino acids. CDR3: CASSYDLGDWMGRAFF. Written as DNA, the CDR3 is TGTGCCAGCAGTTACGATTTGGGGGACTGGATGGGTCGGGCTTTCTTT.

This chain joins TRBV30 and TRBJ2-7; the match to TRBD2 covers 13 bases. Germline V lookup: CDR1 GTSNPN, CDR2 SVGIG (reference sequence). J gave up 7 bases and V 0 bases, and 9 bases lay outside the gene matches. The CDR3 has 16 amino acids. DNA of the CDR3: TGTGCCTGGAGTGTGGGACTAGCGGGGTCTATGTGGGAGCAGTACTTC. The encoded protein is CAWSVGLAGSMWEQYF.

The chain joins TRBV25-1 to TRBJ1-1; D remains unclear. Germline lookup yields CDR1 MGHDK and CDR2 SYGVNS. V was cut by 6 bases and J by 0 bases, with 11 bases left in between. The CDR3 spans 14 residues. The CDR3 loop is CASSVASLNTEAFF. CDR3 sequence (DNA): TGTGCCAGCAGCGTGGCCAGTTTGAACACTGAAGCTTTCTTT.

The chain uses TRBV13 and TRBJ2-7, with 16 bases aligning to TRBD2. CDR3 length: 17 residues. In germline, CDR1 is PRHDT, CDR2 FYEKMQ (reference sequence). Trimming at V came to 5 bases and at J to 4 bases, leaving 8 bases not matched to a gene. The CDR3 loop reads CASSQMGTSGRAYEQYF. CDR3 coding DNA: TGTGCCAGCAGCCAAATGGGGACTAGCGGGAGGGCATACGAGCAGTACTTC.

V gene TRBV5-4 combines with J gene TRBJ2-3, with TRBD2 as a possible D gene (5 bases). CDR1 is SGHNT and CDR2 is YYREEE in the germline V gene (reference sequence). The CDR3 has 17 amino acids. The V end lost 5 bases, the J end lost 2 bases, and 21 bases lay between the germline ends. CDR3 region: CASRPVSGELPTDTQYF. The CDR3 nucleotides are TGTGCCAGCAGGCCTGTTTCCGGGGAGCTCCCCACAGATACGCAGTATTTT.

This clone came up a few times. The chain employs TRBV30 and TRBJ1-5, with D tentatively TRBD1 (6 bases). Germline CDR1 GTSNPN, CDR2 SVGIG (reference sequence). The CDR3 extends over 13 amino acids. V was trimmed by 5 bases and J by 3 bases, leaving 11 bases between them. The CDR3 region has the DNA TGTGCCTGGGAACAGGGTACCAATCAGCCCCAGCATTTT. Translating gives CAWEQGTNQPQHF.

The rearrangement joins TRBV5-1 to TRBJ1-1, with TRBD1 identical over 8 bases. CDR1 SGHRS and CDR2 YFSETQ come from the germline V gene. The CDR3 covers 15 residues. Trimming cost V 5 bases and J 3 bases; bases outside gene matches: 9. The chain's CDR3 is CASRRTGFRDTEAFF. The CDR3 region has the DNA TGCGCCAGCAGACGGACAGGGTTCCGGGACACTGAAGCTTTCTTT. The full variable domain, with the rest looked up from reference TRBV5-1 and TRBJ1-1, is KAGVTQTPRYLIKTRGQQVTLSCSPISGHRSVSWYQQTPGQGLQFLFEYFSETQRNKGNFPGRFSGRQFSNSRSEMNVSTLELGDSALYLCASRRTGFRDTEAFFGQGTRLTVV.

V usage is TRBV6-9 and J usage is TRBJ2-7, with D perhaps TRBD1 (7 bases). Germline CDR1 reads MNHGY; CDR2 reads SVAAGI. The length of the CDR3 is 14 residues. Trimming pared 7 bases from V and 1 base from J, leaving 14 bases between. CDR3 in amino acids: CASKRRDSSYEQYF. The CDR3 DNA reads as TGTGCCAGCAAACGGCGGGACAGTTCCTACGAGCAGTACTTC.

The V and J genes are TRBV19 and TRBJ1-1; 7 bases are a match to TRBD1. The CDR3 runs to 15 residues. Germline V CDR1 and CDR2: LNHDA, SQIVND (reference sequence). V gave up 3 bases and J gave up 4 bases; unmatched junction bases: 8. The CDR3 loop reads CASSISRGLITEAFF. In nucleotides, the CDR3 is TGTGCCAGTAGTATCTCTAGGGGGCTTATCACTGAAGCTTTCTTT.

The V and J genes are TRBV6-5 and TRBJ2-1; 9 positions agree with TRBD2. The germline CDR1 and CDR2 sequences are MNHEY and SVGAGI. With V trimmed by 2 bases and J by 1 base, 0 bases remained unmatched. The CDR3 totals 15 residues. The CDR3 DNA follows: TGTGCCAGCAGTTACCTAGCGGGATCCTACAATGAGCAGTTCTTC. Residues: CASSYLAGSYNEQFF.

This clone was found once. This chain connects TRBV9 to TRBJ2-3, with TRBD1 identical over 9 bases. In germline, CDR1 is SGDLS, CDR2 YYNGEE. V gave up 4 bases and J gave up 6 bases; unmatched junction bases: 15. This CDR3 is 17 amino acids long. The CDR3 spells CASSLRTGVSPTDTQYF. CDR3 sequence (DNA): TGTGCCAGCAGCTTGAGGACAGGGGTTTCTCCTACGGATACGCAGTATTTT.

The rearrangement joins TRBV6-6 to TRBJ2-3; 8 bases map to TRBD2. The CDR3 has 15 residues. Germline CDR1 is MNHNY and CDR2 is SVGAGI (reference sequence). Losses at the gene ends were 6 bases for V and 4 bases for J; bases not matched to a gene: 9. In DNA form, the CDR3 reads TGTGCCAGCAGCCCTGGACTAGCTCGCCCAGATACGCAGTATTTT. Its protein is CASSPGLARPDTQYF.

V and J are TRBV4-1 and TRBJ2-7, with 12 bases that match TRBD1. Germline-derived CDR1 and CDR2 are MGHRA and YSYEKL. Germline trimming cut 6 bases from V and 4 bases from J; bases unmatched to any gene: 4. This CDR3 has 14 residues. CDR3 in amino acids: CASSRDRGPYEQYF. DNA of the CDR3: TGCGCCAGCAGTAGGGACAGGGGGCCTTACGAGCAGTACTTC.

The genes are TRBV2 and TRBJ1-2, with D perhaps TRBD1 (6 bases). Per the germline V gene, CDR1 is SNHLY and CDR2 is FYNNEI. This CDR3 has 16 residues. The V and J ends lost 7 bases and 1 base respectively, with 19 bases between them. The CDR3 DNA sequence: TGTGCCAGCACCAGACTCACAGGGCCTCTTAACTATGGCTACACCTTC. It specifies CASTRLTGPLNYGYTF.

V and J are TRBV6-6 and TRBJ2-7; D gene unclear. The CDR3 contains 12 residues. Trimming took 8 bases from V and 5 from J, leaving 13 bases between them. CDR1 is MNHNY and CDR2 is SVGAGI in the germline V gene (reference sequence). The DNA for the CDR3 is TGTGCCAGCTCTGTCCAGAAGAACGAGCAGTACTTC. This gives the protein CASSVQKNEQYF.

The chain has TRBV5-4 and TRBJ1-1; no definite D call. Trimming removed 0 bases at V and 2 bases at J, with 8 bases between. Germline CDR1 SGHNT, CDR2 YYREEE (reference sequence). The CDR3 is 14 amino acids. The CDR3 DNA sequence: TGTGCCAGCAGCTTGGGGCGGATTAACACTGAAGCTTTCTTT. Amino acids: CASSLGRINTEAFF.

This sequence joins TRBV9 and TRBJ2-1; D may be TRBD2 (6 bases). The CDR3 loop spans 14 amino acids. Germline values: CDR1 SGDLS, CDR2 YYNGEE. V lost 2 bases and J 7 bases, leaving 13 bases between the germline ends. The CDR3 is CASSVGSGGNEQFF. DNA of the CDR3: TGTGCCAGCAGCGTCGGATCTGGGGGGAATGAGCAGTTCTTC.

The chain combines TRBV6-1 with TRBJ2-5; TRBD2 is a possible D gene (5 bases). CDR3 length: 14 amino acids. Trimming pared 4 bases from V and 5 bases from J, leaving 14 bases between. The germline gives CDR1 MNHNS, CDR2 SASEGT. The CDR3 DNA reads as TGTGCCAGCAGTGGGGAGACCTTCGCGGAGACCCAGTACTTC. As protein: CASSGETFAETQYF.

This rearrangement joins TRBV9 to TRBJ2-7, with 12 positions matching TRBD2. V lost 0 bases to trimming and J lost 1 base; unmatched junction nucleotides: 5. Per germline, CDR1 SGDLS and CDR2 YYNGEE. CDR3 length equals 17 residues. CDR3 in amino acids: CASSVVPTSGSSYEQYF. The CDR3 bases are TGTGCCAGCAGCGTAGTTCCGACTAGCGGGAGTTCCTACGAGCAGTACTTC.

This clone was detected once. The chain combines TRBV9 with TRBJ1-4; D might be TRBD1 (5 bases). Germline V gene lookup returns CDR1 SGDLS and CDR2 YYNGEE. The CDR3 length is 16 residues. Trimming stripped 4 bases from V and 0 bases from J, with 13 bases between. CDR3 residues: CASSTGQTTTNEKLFF. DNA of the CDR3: TGTGCCAGCAGCACTGGACAAACCACAACTAATGAAAAACTGTTTTTT.

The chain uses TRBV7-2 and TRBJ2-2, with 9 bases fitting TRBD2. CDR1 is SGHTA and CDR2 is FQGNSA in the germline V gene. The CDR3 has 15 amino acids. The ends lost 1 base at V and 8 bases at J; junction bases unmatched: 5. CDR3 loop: CASSLVASGKGELFF. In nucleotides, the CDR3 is TGTGCCAGCAGCTTAGTTGCTAGCGGGAAGGGGGAGCTGTTTTTT.

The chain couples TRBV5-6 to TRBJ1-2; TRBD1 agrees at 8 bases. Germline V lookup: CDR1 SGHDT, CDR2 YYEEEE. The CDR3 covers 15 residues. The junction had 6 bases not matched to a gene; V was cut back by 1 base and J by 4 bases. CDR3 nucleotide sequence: TGTGCCAGCAGCTTGCTCGCAGGGGGCCGCTATGGCTACACCTTC. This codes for CASSLLAGGRYGYTF.